These T cell receptor beta chains were read from a single sample in a study of blood T cell repertoires in COVID-19. Libraries were prepared by immunoSEQ multiplex PCR; TCRdb keeps only in-frame clonotypes and omits some of them. The top ten hold roughly 2.3% of the sample, which has 250,000 to 300,000 clones, 89% seen once. The sequenced material came from peripheral blood. These receptors were obtained from a man aged 45 to 65 with acute or convalescent COVID-19. The CDR3 runs from the conserved cysteine through the conserved F or W. Each record gives: CDR3 protein, CDR3 DNA, clone size, D gene, J gene, V gene. A D gene is named only where the DNA matches it firmly. For some rows the clone size is stated as once, few or many, or as a class when expanded; others skip it.

CDR3: CASSLALAGYNEQFF
DNA: TGTGCCAGCAGCTTAGCTCTAGCGGGGTACAATGAGCAGTTCTTC
size: -
D: TRBD2
J: TRBJ2-1
V: TRBV7-2

CDR3: CASSQARGTGGQDEQFF
DNA: TGTGCCAGCAGCCAAGCCCGGGGGACAGGGGGCCAGGATGAGCAGTTCTTC
size: -
D: TRBD1
J: TRBJ2-1
V: TRBV3-1/TRBV3-2

CDR3: CASSFGYTAREEKLFF
DNA: TGCGCCAGCAGCTTCGGCTACACGGCTAGAGAGGAAAAACTGTTTTTT
size: -
D: -
J: TRBJ1-4
V: TRBV5-1

CDR3: CASSGVADNEQFF
DNA: TGTGCCAGCAGCGGTGTGGCGGACAATGAGCAGTTCTTC
size: -
D: -
J: TRBJ2-1
V: TRBV7-9

CDR3: CASSLYGTGGSYEQYF
DNA: TGCGCCAGCAGCTTGTACGGGACAGGGGGTAGCTACGAGCAGTACTTC
size: -
D: TRBD1
J: TRBJ2-7
V: TRBV5-1

CDR3: CASSFRAGQEKLFF
DNA: TGTGCCAGCAGCTTTCGCGCAGGGCAGGAAAAACTGTTTTTT
size: few
D: -
J: TRBJ1-4
V: TRBV7-8

CDR3: CASSPRQGRYGYTF
DNA: TGTGCCAGCTCACCACGACAGGGGAGGTATGGCTACACCTTC
size: -
D: TRBD1
J: TRBJ1-2
V: TRBV18

CDR3: CASSQVRAGPLHF
DNA: TGCGCCAGCAGCCAAGTTAGGGCGGGTCCCCTCCACTTT
size: -
D: -
J: TRBJ1-6
V: TRBV4-1

CDR3: CASSELTGALDTEAFF
DNA: TGTGCCAGCAGTGAATTAACTGGGGCGCTTGACACTGAAGCTTTCTTT
size: -
D: -
J: TRBJ1-1
V: TRBV2

CDR3: CASSLSRQGEAFF
DNA: TGTGCCAGCAGCTTAAGTCGGCAGGGAGAAGCTTTCTTT
size: -
D: -
J: TRBJ1-1
V: TRBV11-1

CDR3: CASSLMGHTNTEAFF
DNA: TGCGCCAGCAGCTTGATGGGACATACGAACACTGAAGCTTTCTTT
size: -
D: -
J: TRBJ1-1
V: TRBV5-1

CDR3: CAWKGYGYEQYF
DNA: TGTGCCTGGAAGGGGTACGGGTACGAGCAGTACTTC
size: -
D: -
J: TRBJ2-7
V: TRBV30

CDR3: CASSWRGQGENIQYF
DNA: TGTGCCAGCAGTTGGAGGGGACAGGGAGAAAACATTCAGTACTTC
size: once
D: TRBD1
J: TRBJ2-4
V: TRBV6-5

CDR3: CASSLVGVEAFF
DNA: TGTGCCAGCAGCTTAGTCGGTGTAGAAGCTTTCTTT
size: -
D: -
J: TRBJ1-1
V: TRBV7-2

CDR3: CASSYLGGSEYYEQYF
DNA: TGCGCCAGCAGCTACCTGGGAGGCAGTGAGTACTACGAGCAGTACTTC
size: -
D: -
J: TRBJ2-7
V: TRBV5-1

CDR3: CASSQVVNTIYF
DNA: TGTGCCAGCAGCCAGGTTGTCAACACCATATATTTT
size: -
D: -
J: TRBJ1-3
V: TRBV7-9

CDR3: CASIPGQGAEGYTF
DNA: TGTGCCAGTATACCGGGACAGGGGGCGGAAGGCTACACCTTC
size: -
D: TRBD1
J: TRBJ1-2
V: TRBV6-5

CDR3: CAWSLLRTGGNYGYTF
DNA: TGTGCCTGGAGCCTCCTCCGGACAGGGGGAAACTATGGCTACACCTTC
size: -
D: TRBD1
J: TRBJ1-2
V: TRBV30

CDR3: CASSLGTIGTEAFF
DNA: TGCGCCAGCAGCCTCGGGACAATAGGGACTGAAGCTTTCTTT
size: -
D: -
J: TRBJ1-1
V: TRBV5-1

CDR3: CASSLAGDYYEQYF
DNA: TGCGCCAGCAGCTTGGCTGGGGACTATTACGAGCAGTACTTC
size: -
D: TRBD2
J: TRBJ2-7
V: TRBV5-1

CDR3: CASRAPGQGQGQPQHF
DNA: TGTGCCAGTAGGGCGCCGGGTCAGGGGCAGGGTCAGCCCCAGCATTTT
size: -
D: -
J: TRBJ1-5
V: TRBV19

CDR3: CAWSGGNTIYF
DNA: TGTGCCTGGAGCGGTGGAAACACCATATATTTT
size: once
D: -
J: TRBJ1-3
V: TRBV30

CDR3: CASSGTGTASYEQYF
DNA: TGTGCCAGCAGCGGGACCGGGACTGCCTCCTACGAGCAGTACTTC
size: -
D: -
J: TRBJ2-7
V: TRBV9

CDR3: CASSPQVSAEQFF
DNA: TGTGCCAGCAGCCCCCAAGTGAGTGCTGAGCAGTTCTTC
size: -
D: -
J: TRBJ2-1
V: TRBV7-3

CDR3: CASSLVGGHGYTF
DNA: TGTGCCAGCAGCTTGGTCGGGGGGCATGGCTACACCTTC
size: -
D: -
J: TRBJ1-2
V: TRBV7-3

CDR3: CASSVDWTGEETQYF
DNA: TGTGCCAGCAGCGTAGACTGGACGGGGGAAGAGACCCAGTACTTC
size: -
D: -
J: TRBJ2-5
V: TRBV9

CDR3: CAWGTGNIQYF
DNA: TGTGCCTGGGGGACGGGGAACATTCAGTACTTC
size: -
D: -
J: TRBJ2-4
V: TRBV30

CDR3: CASSLSPRGLTEAFF
DNA: TGTGCCAGCAGCCTATCACCCCGGGGACTCACTGAAGCTTTCTTT
size: few
D: -
J: TRBJ1-1
V: TRBV7-3

CDR3: CASSHDRNNEKLFF
DNA: TGTGCCAGCAGCCACGACAGGAATAATGAAAAACTGTTTTTT
size: -
D: -
J: TRBJ1-4
V: TRBV6-7

CDR3: CASSSTPGDSPLHF
DNA: TGTGCCAGCAGCTCGACTCCAGGGGATTCACCCCTCCACTTT
size: -
D: -
J: TRBJ1-6
V: TRBV5-6